This T cell receptor (beta chain) was profiled in a study of blood T cell repertoires in COVID-19. Study at large: Samples of COVID-19 (acute and convalescent) were obtained from the United States, Italy and Spain. From T cells, B-cell-depleted T cells, or PBMCs came the material, which was cDNA or gDNA.

In germline, CDR1 is SGHAT, CDR2 FQNNGV. V was shortened by 2 bases and J by 5 bases, with 9 bases between the two germline ends. The CDR3 covers 14 residues. Original methodology: Amplified reference gene primers provided the basis for estimating nucleated cell counts. The repertoire was sequenced with immunoSEQ multiplex PCR; TCRdb's copy has only in-frame clones and lacks some. Clone size and V and J calls were adopted from that table, with D and trimming inferred from the DNA. The data show some 100,000 clones, 75% to 90% seen once. The rearrangement joins TRBV11-2 to TRBJ2-2; D may be TRBD1 (5 bases). The clonotype was recovered from a human donor in a cohort sampled during active COVID-19. Sequenced sample: peripheral blood. The CDR3, as DNA: TGTGCCAGCAGCTTATACAGGAATACCGGGGAGCTGTTTTTT. This gives the protein CASSLYRNTGELFF. Combining the CDR3 with reference TRBV11-2 and TRBJ2-2 gives the whole variable domain EAGVAQSPRYKIIEKRQSVAFWCNPISGHATLYWYQQILGQGPKLLIQFQNNGVVDDSQLPKDRFSAERLKGVDSTLKIQPAKLEDSAVYLCASSLYRNTGELFFGEGSRLTVL.